This TCR beta chain derives from a study of cytomegalovirus exposure and HLA in healthy donors. Note on this clone: The antigen is not known.

Study-wide points: The study put some 150 TCR beta chains on its list as cytomegalovirus-associated.

The PCR had 60 Vbeta and 13 Jbeta primers. Measured with immunoSEQ multiplex PCR; TCRdb has only the in-frame clones, and not every one. This table has some 150,000 clones, 76% appearing once. The source of this sequence is a man younger than 30 in good health and CMV-seronegative. The sample comprised PBMCs.

The CDR3 DNA is TGTGCCAGTAACCTAAGGATCCGGGACACTACTGAAGCTTTCTTT. This encodes CASNLRIRDTTEAFF. This chain links TRBV19 with TRBJ1-1; weak D call: TRBD1 (6 bases). Germline CDR1 and CDR2: LNHDA and SQIVND (reference sequence). Trimming took 7 bases from V and 5 from J, leaving 20 bases between them. The CDR3 has 15 amino acids.